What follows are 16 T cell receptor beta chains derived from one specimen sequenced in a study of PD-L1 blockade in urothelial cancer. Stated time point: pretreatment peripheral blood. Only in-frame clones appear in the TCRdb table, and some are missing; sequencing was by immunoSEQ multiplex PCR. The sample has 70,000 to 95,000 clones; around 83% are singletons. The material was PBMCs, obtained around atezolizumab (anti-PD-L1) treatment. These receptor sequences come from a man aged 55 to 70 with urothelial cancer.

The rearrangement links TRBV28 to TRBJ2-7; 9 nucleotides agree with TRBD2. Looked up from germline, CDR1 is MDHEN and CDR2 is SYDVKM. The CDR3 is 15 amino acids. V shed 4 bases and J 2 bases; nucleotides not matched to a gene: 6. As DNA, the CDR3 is TGTGCCAGCAGTTCCCCGGGACTAGCCACCTACGAGCAGTACTTC. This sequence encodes CASSSPGLATYEQYF.

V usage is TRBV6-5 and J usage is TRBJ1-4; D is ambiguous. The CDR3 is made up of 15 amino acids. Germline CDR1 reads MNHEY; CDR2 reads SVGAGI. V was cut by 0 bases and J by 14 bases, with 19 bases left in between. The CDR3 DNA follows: TGTGCCAGCAGTTACTCGCCATCTGCCCCGTCAGGTCTGTTTTTT. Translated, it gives CASSYSPSAPSGLFF.

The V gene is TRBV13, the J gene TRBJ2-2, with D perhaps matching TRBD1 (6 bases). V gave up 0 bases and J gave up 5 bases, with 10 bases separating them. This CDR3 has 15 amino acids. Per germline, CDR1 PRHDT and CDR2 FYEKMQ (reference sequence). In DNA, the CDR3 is TGTGCCAGCAGCTTAGGGGACAGACAAACCGGGGAGCTGTTTTTT. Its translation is CASSLGDRQTGELFF.

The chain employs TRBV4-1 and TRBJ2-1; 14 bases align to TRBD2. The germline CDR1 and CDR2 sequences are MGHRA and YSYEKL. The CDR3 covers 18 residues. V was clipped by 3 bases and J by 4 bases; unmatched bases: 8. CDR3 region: CASSHGLAGGRKYNEQFF. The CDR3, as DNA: TGCGCCAGCAGCCACGGACTAGCGGGGGGCCGAAAATACAATGAGCAGTTCTTC.

CDR3 residues: CASSETRTGPYGYTF. CDR3 coding DNA: TGCGCCAGCAGTGAAACCAGGACAGGGCCCTATGGCTACACCTTC. The chain employs TRBV10-1 and TRBJ1-2, with 8 bases identical to TRBD1. CDR3 length: 15 amino acids. With 3 bases clipped from V and 4 bases from J, the junction kept 7 bases outside the gene matches. CDR1 and CDR2 from the germline V gene are WNHNN and SYGVQD (reference sequence).

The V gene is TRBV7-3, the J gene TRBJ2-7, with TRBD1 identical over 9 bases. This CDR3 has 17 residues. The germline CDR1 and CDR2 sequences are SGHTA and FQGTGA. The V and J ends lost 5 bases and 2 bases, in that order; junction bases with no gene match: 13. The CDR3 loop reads CASSPRQGVLFPYEQYF. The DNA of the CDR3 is TGTGCCAGCAGCCCTAGACAGGGGGTCCTATTTCCCTACGAGCAGTACTTC. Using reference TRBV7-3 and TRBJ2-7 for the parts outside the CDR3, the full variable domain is GAGVSQTPSNKVTEKGKYVELRCDPISGHTALYWYRQSLGQGPEFLIYFQGTGAADDSGLPNDRFFAVRPEGSVSTLKIQRTERGDSAVYLCASSPRQGVLFPYEQYFGPGTRLTVT.

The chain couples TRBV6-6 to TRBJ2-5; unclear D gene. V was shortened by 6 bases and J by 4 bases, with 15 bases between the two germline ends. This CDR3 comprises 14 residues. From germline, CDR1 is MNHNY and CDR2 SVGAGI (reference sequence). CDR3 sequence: CASSPGDFAETQYF. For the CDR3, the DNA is TGTGCCAGCAGCCCCGGAGATTTTGCAGAGACCCAGTACTTC.

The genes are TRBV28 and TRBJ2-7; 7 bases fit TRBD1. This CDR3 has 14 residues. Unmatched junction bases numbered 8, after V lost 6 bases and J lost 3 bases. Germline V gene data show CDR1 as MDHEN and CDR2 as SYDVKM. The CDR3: CASSPGQLFYEQYF. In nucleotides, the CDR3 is TGTGCCAGCAGCCCGGGACAGCTTTTCTACGAGCAGTACTTC.

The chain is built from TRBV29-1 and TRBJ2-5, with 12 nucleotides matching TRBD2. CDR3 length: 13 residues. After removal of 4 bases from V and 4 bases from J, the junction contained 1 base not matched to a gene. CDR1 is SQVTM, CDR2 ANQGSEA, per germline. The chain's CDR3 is CSVVLAGGETQYF. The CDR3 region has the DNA TGCAGCGTTGTACTAGCGGGAGGAGAGACCCAGTACTTC.

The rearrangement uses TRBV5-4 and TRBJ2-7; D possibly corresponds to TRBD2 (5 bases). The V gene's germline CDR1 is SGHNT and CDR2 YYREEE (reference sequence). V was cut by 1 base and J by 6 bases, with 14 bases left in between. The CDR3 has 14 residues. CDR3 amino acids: CASSLPLRGSEQYF. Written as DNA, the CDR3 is TGTGCCAGCAGCTTGCCCCTTCGAGGGTCCGAGCAGTACTTC.

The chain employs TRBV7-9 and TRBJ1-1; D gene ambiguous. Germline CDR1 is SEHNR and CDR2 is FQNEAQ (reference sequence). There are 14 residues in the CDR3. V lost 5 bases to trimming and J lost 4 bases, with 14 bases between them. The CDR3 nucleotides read TGTGCCAGCAGCCCACGGTTGCGGAGCACTGAAGCTTTCTTT. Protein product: CASSPRLRSTEAFF.

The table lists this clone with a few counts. CDR3 in amino acids: CASRGTSGSREQYF. CDR3 sequence (DNA): TGTGCCAGCAGGGGGACTAGCGGGAGTAGGGAGCAGTACTTC. The chain joins TRBV28 to TRBJ2-7; the match to TRBD2 covers 14 bases. This CDR3 has 14 residues. Germline V lookup: CDR1 MDHEN, CDR2 SYDVKM. V was pared by 6 bases and J by 7 bases, with 5 bases of the junction left unmatched.

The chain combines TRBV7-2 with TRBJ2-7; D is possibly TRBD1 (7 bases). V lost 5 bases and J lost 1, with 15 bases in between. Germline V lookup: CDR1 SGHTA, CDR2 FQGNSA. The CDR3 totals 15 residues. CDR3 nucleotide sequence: TGTGCCAGCAGCGTACAGGGGACTGATTCCTACGAGCAGTACTTC. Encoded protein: CASSVQGTDSYEQYF.

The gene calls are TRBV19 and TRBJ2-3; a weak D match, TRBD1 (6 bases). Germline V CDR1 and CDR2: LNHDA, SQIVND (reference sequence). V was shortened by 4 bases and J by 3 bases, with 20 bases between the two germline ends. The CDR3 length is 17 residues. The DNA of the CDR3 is TGTGCCAGTAGTAATCCCCAGGGGATTAAGCGAACAGATACGCAGTATTTT. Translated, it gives CASSNPQGIKRTDTQYF.

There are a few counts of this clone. CDR3 in amino acids: CASSGTGKPYEQYF. In DNA, the CDR3 is TGTGCCAGCAGCGGGACAGGGAAACCCTACGAGCAGTACTTC. This chain uses TRBV5-5 with TRBJ2-7, with 9 bases lining up with TRBD1. The CDR3 loop spans 14 amino acids. V lost 4 bases and J lost 2; bases outside the gene matches: 4. The germline gives CDR1 SGHKS, CDR2 YYEKEE (reference sequence).

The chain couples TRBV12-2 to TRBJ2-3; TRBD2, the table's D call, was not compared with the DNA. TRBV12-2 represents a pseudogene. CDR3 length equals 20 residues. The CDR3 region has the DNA TGTGCAAGTCGGATTGTTTCCGGTCGTGAGCGGAAGGAATGCACAGATACGCAGTATTTT. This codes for CASRIVSGRERKECTDTQYF.